The TCR beta chain described here comes from a study of T cells in Graves' hyperthyroidism and ophthalmopathy. Amplified TCR beta CDR3 regions came from RNA transcripts. The study used the HTBI primer set for a first-round RT-PCR of the TCR CDR3. TCRdb ran MiXCR on the multiplex PCR reads and lists one entry per CDR3 protein. The profile shows fewer than 850,000 distinct CDR3 sequences, approximately 15% of them singletons. The J segment lost 4 bases and the V segment lost 2 bases, leaving 8 bases of the junction unmatched. This CDR3 is 16 amino acids long. Germline lookup yields CDR1 MDHEN and CDR2 SYDVKM. The study defined stable Graves' hyperthyroidism as no ophthalmopathy progression within 18 months.

The genes are TRBV28 and TRBJ2-1, with 7 positions matching TRBD2. The sequenced sample consisted of blood. This TCR was recovered from a man aged 50 or older with Graves' hyperthyroidism. The CDR3 DNA follows: TGTGCCAGCAGTTTAATAATCGCTAGCGGATACAATGAGCAGTTCTTC. Amino acids: CASSLIIASGYNEQFF.